The 22 T cell receptor beta chains in this list originate from one sample, sequenced in a study of early T cells in non-severe SARS-CoV-2 infection. MiXCR, applied by TCRdb to the 5' RACE reads, yields one record per CDR3 protein. There are 80,000 or so distinct CDR3 sequences in the sample; roughly 12% occur only once, and around 13% lies in the top ten. The source was whole blood, collected at baseline. The origin of the receptors is an adult who was a healthcare worker with PCR-confirmed SARS-CoV-2 infection or an uninfected control (not recorded which).

This clonotype was recorded at least ten times. This chain links TRBV7-2 with TRBJ1-2; D remains ambiguous. Germline-derived CDR1 and CDR2 are SGHTA and FQGNSA. The germline V and J ends were trimmed by 3 bases and 8 bases, with 10 bases remaining between them. The CDR3 is 12 residues long. CDR3 loop: CASSFRSGGYTF. Here the CDR3 DNA reads TGTGCCAGCAGCTTTCGTAGTGGAGGCTACACCTTC.

This clonotype was recorded a few times. The chain recombines TRBV7-2 with TRBJ2-2; D is uncertain. The germline V gene encodes CDR1 SGHTA and CDR2 FQGNSA. Trimming removed 1 base at V and 5 bases at J, with 11 bases between. CDR3 length: 15 residues. CDR3 in DNA: TGTGCCAGCAGCTTAGAGGCGGTGGAGACCGGGGAGCTGTTTTTT. Translation: CASSLEAVETGELFF.

The chain has TRBV7-2 and TRBJ2-3; D possibly corresponds to TRBD2 (6 bases). Trimming pared 1 base from V and 4 bases from J, leaving 12 bases between. Germline CDR1 and CDR2: SGHTA and FQGNSA. This CDR3 has 15 amino acids. The CDR3 bases are TGTGCCAGCAGCTTAGACCGGAGGGTTGCAGATACGCAGTATTTT. Amino acid sequence: CASSLDRRVADTQYF.

This clonotype was seen many times. The rearrangement links TRBV28 to TRBJ2-2; D gene unclear. This CDR3 spans 15 amino acids. In germline, CDR1 is MDHEN, CDR2 SYDVKM. Trimming pared 4 bases from V and 4 bases from J, leaving 13 bases between. CDR3 sequence (DNA): TGTGCCAGCAGTTCGTACTCCCTAAGCACCGGGGAGCTGTTTTTT. Translation: CASSSYSLSTGELFF.

The chain uses TRBV5-1 and TRBJ2-7; 8 bases line up with TRBD1. The CDR3 is made up of 13 amino acids. The V and J ends lost 7 bases and 5 bases, in that order; junction bases with no gene match: 8. Per germline, CDR1 SGHRS and CDR2 YFSETQ. CDR3 sequence reads: CASSSGQVHEQYF. The CDR3 DNA sequence: TGCGCCAGCTCATCGGGACAGGTCCACGAGCAGTACTTC.

The chain links TRBV15 to TRBJ2-6; D not resolved. V lost 0 bases and J 1 base, leaving 4 bases between the germline ends. This CDR3 region has 15 residues. Germline values: CDR1 LNHNV, CDR2 YYDKDF (reference sequence). CDR3 DNA sequence: TGTGCCACCAGCAGAGACAGGTCTGGGGCCAACGTCCTGACTTTC. Protein sequence: CATSRDRSGANVLTF.

This clonotype came up a few times. The rearrangement uses TRBV6-1 and TRBJ2-3; TRBD2 aligns across 13 bases. V was clipped by 4 bases and J by 2 bases; unmatched bases: 3. This CDR3 has 16 amino acids. The germline gives CDR1 MNHNS, CDR2 SASEGT. The CDR3: CASSAGTSGATDTQYF. CDR3 in DNA: TGTGCCAGCAGTGCCGGGACTAGCGGGGCCACAGATACGCAGTATTTT.

This clonotype showed up just a few times. The chain carries TRBV10-3 and TRBJ2-5; D gene ambiguous. This CDR3 has 13 residues. The germline V and J ends were trimmed by 0 bases and 4 bases, with 6 bases remaining between them. Per the germline V gene, CDR1 is ENHRY and CDR2 is SYGVKD. CDR3 bases: TGTGCCATCAGTGAGTCCTTGAGAGAGACCCAGTACTTC. Translating gives CAISESLRETQYF.

This clonotype was picked up a small number of times. CDR3 amino acids: CSVEVTGDTEAFF. CDR3 nucleotides: TGCAGCGTTGAAGTAACAGGGGACACTGAAGCTTTCTTT. V gene TRBV29-1 combines with J gene TRBJ1-1, with 7 bases lining up with TRBD1. CDR3 size: 13 residues. Germline V lookup: CDR1 SQVTM, CDR2 ANQGSEA. V dropped 1 base and J dropped 3; count of bases not matched to a gene: 2.

This clonotype was detected only a few times. The V gene is TRBV5-6, the J gene TRBJ2-3, with D perhaps given as TRBD1 or TRBD2 (5 bases each). The germline CDR1 and CDR2 sequences are SGHDT and YYEEEE. This CDR3 has 18 residues. Trimming cost V 3 bases and J 0 bases, with 20 bases left between them. DNA of the CDR3: TGTGCCAGCAGCTATCCCGGGGACCTCTCCGCCAGCACAGATACGCAGTATTTT. Encoded protein: CASSYPGDLSASTDTQYF.

This clonotype was observed many times. This chain connects TRBV5-1 to TRBJ2-5, with TRBD2 as a possible D gene (5 bases). CDR3 length equals 16 residues. Germline V gene sequence: CDR1 SGHRS, CDR2 YFSETQ. Between the trimmed V and J ends, which lost 0 bases and 1 base, there was a span of 13 bases. In nucleotides, the CDR3 is TGCGCCAGCAGCTTGGGGGGATTAGCGCCCCAAGAGACCCAGTACTTC. This codes for CASSLGGLAPQETQYF.

The chain uses TRBV13 and TRBJ2-7; 8 nucleotides line up with TRBD1. CDR1 PRHDT and CDR2 FYEKMQ come from the germline V gene (reference sequence). Germline trimming cut 4 bases from V and 6 bases from J; bases unmatched to any gene: 8. The CDR3 is 14 amino acids. CDR3 sequence reads: CASSWGQVVFEQYF. The CDR3, as DNA: TGTGCCAGCAGCTGGGGACAGGTAGTTTTCGAGCAGTACTTC.

The table lists this clonotype with a few counts. V and J are TRBV7-8 and TRBJ2-1; 9 nucleotides agree with TRBD2. CDR3 length: 14 amino acids. Germline lookup yields CDR1 SGHVS and CDR2 FQNEAQ. The V gene end was trimmed by 7 bases and the J gene end by 0 bases; junction bases not matched to a gene: 1. The CDR3 coding sequence is TGTGCCAGCACAGCGGGGGGCTCCTACAATGAGCAGTTCTTC. Translation: CASTAGGSYNEQFF.

This clonotype was counted at least ten times. V is TRBV5-4 and J is TRBJ2-1; a possible D gene is TRBD2 (6 bases). Germline V gene data show CDR1 as SGHNT and CDR2 as YYREEE (reference sequence). V dropped 4 bases and J dropped 4 bases, with 18 bases sitting between them. This CDR3 is built from 16 residues. In nucleotides, the CDR3 is TGTGCCAGCAGCCTGGATGCGGCTAGCGTTTACAATGAGCAGTTCTTC. Its translation: CASSLDAASVYNEQFF.

This clonotype was observed many times. V is TRBV28 and J is TRBJ1-3; TRBD1 matches at 7 bases. The CDR3 contains 14 residues. V was pared by 2 bases and J by 2 bases, with 0 bases of the junction left unmatched. CDR1 is MDHEN and CDR2 is SYDVKM in the germline V gene. The CDR3 DNA is TGTGCCAGCAGTTTACAGGGGGCTGGAAACACCATATATTTT. Protein product: CASSLQGAGNTIYF. Supplemented by reference TRBV28 and TRBJ1-3, the full variable domain reads DVKVTQSSRYLVKRTGEKVFLECVQDMDHENMFWYRQDPGLGLRLIYFSYDVKMKEKGDIPEGYSVSREKKERFSLILESASTNQTSMYLCASSLQGAGNTIYFGEGSWLTVV.

This clonotype came up a few times. V usage is TRBV5-1 and J usage is TRBJ1-2; no clear D gene. CDR3 length: 12 amino acids. V shed 8 bases and J shed 8 bases, with 16 bases lying between them. The germline V gene has CDR1 SGHRS and CDR2 YFSETQ. CDR3 protein: CASATDGLGYTF. CDR3 nucleotides: TGCGCCAGTGCTACTGACGGACTAGGCTACACCTTC. Full variable domain (missing parts from reference TRBV5-1 and TRBJ1-2): KAGVTQTPRYLIKTRGQQVTLSCSPISGHRSVSWYQQTPGQGLQFLFEYFSETQRNKGNFPGRFSGRQFSNSRSEMNVSTLELGDSALYLCASATDGLGYTFGSGTRLTVV.

The chain couples TRBV28 to TRBJ1-6; a weak D match, TRBD1 (6 bases). The CDR3 spans 16 residues. The germline V and J ends were trimmed by 4 bases and 10 bases, with 20 bases remaining between them. Per the germline V gene, CDR1 is MDHEN and CDR2 is SYDVKM. CDR3 sequence (DNA): TGTGCCAGCAGTTGGGGTTGGGGGGGCGCCGACTCACCCCTCCACTTT. Translation gives CASSWGWGGADSPLHF. Using reference TRBV28 and TRBJ1-6 for the parts outside the CDR3, the full variable domain is DVKVTQSSRYLVKRTGEKVFLECVQDMDHENMFWYRQDPGLGLRLIYFSYDVKMKEKGDIPEGYSVSREKKERFSLILESASTNQTSMYLCASSWGWGGADSPLHFGNGTRLTVT.

The V call is TRBV9, the J call TRBJ2-7; 7 positions agree with TRBD1. The CDR3 extends over 15 amino acids. Germline-derived CDR1 and CDR2 are SGDLS and YYNGEE. Trimming took 4 bases from V and 3 from J; bases not matched to a gene: 10. The CDR3 sequence: CASSINPTGNYEQYF. Here the CDR3 DNA reads TGTGCCAGCAGCATTAACCCGACAGGGAACTACGAGCAGTACTTC. Using reference TRBV9 and TRBJ2-7 for the parts outside the CDR3, the full variable domain is DSGVTQTPKHLITATGQRVTLRCSPRSGDLSVYWYQQSLDQGLQFLIQYYNGEERAKGNILERFSAQQFPDLHSELNLSSLELGDSALYFCASSINPTGNYEQYFGPGTRLTVT.

In its sample, this clonotype was seen a few times. The chain links TRBV29-1 to TRBJ2-5; D perhaps matches TRBD2 (6 bases). The germline V and J ends were trimmed by 8 bases and 2 bases, with 18 bases remaining between them. CDR1 and CDR2 from the germline V gene are SQVTM and ANQGSEA. There are 14 residues in the CDR3. The CDR3 protein is CSSSVGGEQETQYF. In nucleotides, the CDR3 is TGCAGCTCTTCTGTGGGCGGGGAGCAAGAGACCCAGTACTTC.

This clonotype was recorded a few times. The junction and the germline gene differ at one end; a read error may be behind it. The chain links TRBV2 to TRBJ2-5; D gene ambiguous. CDR3 length equals 14 residues. Germline CDR1 is SNHLY and CDR2 is FYNNEI. In DNA, the CDR3 is TGTGCCAGCAGTGAACTACTCCCCGAAGAGGCCCAGTACTTC. Protein: CASSELLPEEAQYF.

This clonotype was seen many times. As DNA, the CDR3 is TGCAGCGTTGATGACAGGCTGAACACCGGGGAGCTGTTTTTT. Amino acids: CSVDDRLNTGELFF. The chain recombines TRBV29-1 with TRBJ2-2, with D possibly matching TRBD1 (6 bases). CDR1 SQVTM and CDR2 ANQGSEA come from the germline V gene. The CDR3 totals 14 residues. The V gene lost 3 bases and the J gene lost 1 base, with 9 bases spanning the gap.

This chain uses TRBV5-1 with TRBJ2-1; D call uncertain. CDR3 length equals 13 residues. The ends were cut back, 0 bases at V and 12 bases at J, with 13 bases in the middle. Germline CDR1 reads SGHRS; CDR2 reads YFSETQ. The CDR3, as DNA: TGCGCCAGCAGCTTGGCCCCGGAATCTGGGCAGTTCTTC. It is translated as CASSLAPESGQFF.